The 26 T cell receptor beta chains reported below all come from one sample, sequenced in a study of cytomegalovirus exposure and HLA in healthy donors. The PCR employed 60 Vbeta primers together with 13 Jbeta primers. TCRdb keeps only in-frame clones here, not all; method: immunoSEQ multiplex PCR. The sample holds 200,000 to 250,000 clones, roughly 89% seen once. Sequencing was performed on PBMCs. These TCRs come from a woman aged 18-35 years in good health and CMV-seronegative.

The gene calls are TRBV18 and TRBJ1-2; unclear D gene. CDR3 size: 14 residues. The V end was cut by 0 bases, the J end by 6 bases, with 11 bases between. Germline V CDR1 and CDR2: KGHSH, LQKENI. CDR3 protein: CASSPPVSPHGYTF. CDR3 sequence (DNA): TGTGCCAGCTCACCACCGGTCAGTCCCCATGGCTACACCTTC.

The chain employs TRBV29-1 and TRBJ1-1; 8 nucleotides line up with TRBD1. Germline CDR1 reads SQVTM; CDR2 reads ANQGSEA. The CDR3 runs 14 residues. After removal of 3 bases from V and 4 bases from J, the junction contained 7 bases not matched to a gene. The CDR3 here is CSVDAGDRFTEAFF. The CDR3 DNA reads TGCAGCGTTGACGCTGGGGACAGGTTCACTGAAGCTTTCTTT.

The chain recombines TRBV18 with TRBJ1-6; D call uncertain. CDR1 is KGHSH and CDR2 is LQKENI in the germline V gene. V was pared by 4 bases and J by 9 bases, with 10 bases between. CDR3 length: 13 residues. The CDR3 spells CASSQAGSSPLHF. CDR3 nucleotides: TGTGCCAGCTCACAGGCGGGTAGTTCACCCCTCCACTTT.

The genes are TRBV4-3 and TRBJ2-5, with 12 nucleotides matching TRBD2. From germline, CDR1 is LGHNA and CDR2 YSLEER. V lost 4 bases and J lost 2; bases outside the gene matches: 14. The CDR3 length is 19 residues. CDR3 region: CASSRSWGRLAGDQETQYF. The CDR3 nucleotides are TGCGCCAGCAGCCGAAGTTGGGGCAGACTAGCGGGGGATCAAGAGACCCAGTACTTC.

The chain carries TRBV18 and TRBJ2-7; D is possibly TRBD2 (6 bases). This CDR3 region has 13 residues. Germline V gives CDR1 KGHSH, CDR2 LQKENI. Deletions cut 0 bases from V and 5 bases from J, with 8 bases between. The CDR3 sequence is CASSPPRRDEQYF. The CDR3 DNA reads TGTGCCAGCTCACCACCGCGGAGGGACGAGCAGTACTTC. Filled out from reference TRBV18 and TRBJ2-7, the complete variable domain reads NAGVMQNPRHLVRRRGQEARLRCSPMKGHSHVYWYRQLPEEGLKFMVYLQKENIIDESGMPKERFSAEFPKEGPSILRIQQVVRGDSAAYFCASSPPRRDEQYFGPGTRLTVT.

V gene TRBV9 combines with J gene TRBJ2-7; 8 bases map to TRBD2. This CDR3 spans 16 amino acids. Germline CDR1 is SGDLS and CDR2 is YYNGEE. V lost 4 bases, J lost 5 bases, and 14 bases stayed unmatched. CDR3 amino acids: CASSPRRSGVANEQYF. The CDR3 bases are TGTGCCAGCAGCCCCCGGCGTAGCGGGGTCGCCAACGAGCAGTACTTC.

The chain couples TRBV4-1 to TRBJ2-7, with a tentative D call TRBD1 (5 bases). The germline CDR1 and CDR2 sequences are MGHRA and YSYEKL. With 3 bases removed from V and 1 base from J, the gap between germline ends came to 22 bases. The CDR3 extends over 18 amino acids. CDR3 coding DNA: TGCGCCAGCAGCCATATTAAAACCCAGGCAGGGCGATCCTACGAGCAGTACTTC. It codes for CASSHIKTQAGRSYEQYF.

The rearrangement links TRBV14 to TRBJ1-1, with 7 bases lining up with TRBD1. CDR1 and CDR2 (germline): SGHDN, FVKESK. The CDR3 contains 15 residues. V was clipped by 8 bases and J by 6 bases; unmatched bases: 15. CDR3 nucleotides: TGTGCCAGCGGATTAGGTATTGGACAGGTCGCTGAAGCTTTCTTT. It specifies CASGLGIGQVAEAFF.

V usage is TRBV2 and J usage is TRBJ1-2; tentative D call: TRBD1 (5 bases). The CDR3 is 11 residues long. Trimming took off 6 bases at V and 7 bases at J, with 9 bases between the two ends. Germline V gene lookup returns CDR1 SNHLY and CDR2 FYNNEI. The CDR3 protein is CASSRAAGYTF. The CDR3 nucleotides read TGTGCCAGCAGCAGGGCGGCTGGCTACACCTTC.

The chain carries TRBV9 and TRBJ2-7; TRBD2 agrees at 10 bases. V was pared by 3 bases and J by 3 bases, with 6 bases of the junction left unmatched. CDR1 is SGDLS and CDR2 is YYNGEE in the germline V gene. The CDR3 contains 15 residues. Here the CDR3 DNA reads TGTGCCAGCAGCGCCAGTAGCGGGGGGAACTACGAGCAGTACTTC. Residues: CASSASSGGNYEQYF.

This clone occurred once. The chain combines TRBV18 with TRBJ2-5; 11 bases align to TRBD2. Germline V CDR1 and CDR2: KGHSH, LQKENI. The CDR3 covers 16 residues. J lost 2 bases, V lost 1 base, and 3 bases had no gene match. The CDR3 DNA is TGTGCCAGCTCACCACAACTAGCGGGAGTACAAGAGACCCAGTACTTC. Residues: CASSPQLAGVQETQYF.

This clone was found once. The chain joins TRBV27 to TRBJ2-3; 10 positions agree with TRBD2. V gave up 5 bases and J gave up 6 bases; unmatched junction bases: 11. The germline CDR1 and CDR2 sequences are MNHEY and SMNVEV (reference sequence). CDR3 size: 16 residues. The CDR3 region is CASSLRSGGAPDTQYF. The CDR3 coding sequence is TGTGCCAGCAGTCTTCGCAGCGGGGGGGCCCCGGATACGCAGTATTTT.

The J gene is TRBJ1-5, the V gene TRBV5-6; maybe TRBD1 (6 bases). Germline V gene sequence: CDR1 SGHDT, CDR2 YYEEEE. Trimming pared 1 base from V and 6 bases from J, leaving 17 bases between. This CDR3 is built from 16 residues. The CDR3: CASSLRGGEFGQPQHF. DNA of the CDR3: TGTGCCAGCAGCTTGCGAGGGGGTGAATTCGGTCAGCCCCAGCATTTT.

The chain couples TRBV11-3 to TRBJ1-6, with TRBD1 identical over 7 bases. Losses at the gene ends were 1 base for V and 9 bases for J; bases not matched to a gene: 3. This CDR3 region has 14 residues. CDR1 and CDR2 from the germline V gene are SGHNT and YENEEA. This CDR3 is CASSLGTGVSPLHF. In nucleotides, the CDR3 is TGTGCCAGCAGCTTAGGGACAGGAGTTTCACCCCTCCACTTT. Filled out from reference TRBV11-3 and TRBJ1-6, the complete variable domain reads EAGVVQSPRYKIIEKKQPVAFWCNPISGHNTLYWYLQNLGQGPELLIRYENEEAVDDSQLPKDRFSAERLKGVDSTLKIQPAELGDSAVYLCASSLGTGVSPLHFGNGTRLTVT.

The chain carries TRBV19 and TRBJ2-1; 7 bases are a match to TRBD2. CDR1 LNHDA and CDR2 SQIVND come from the germline V gene (reference sequence). This CDR3 comprises 14 residues. Germline trimming cut 6 bases from V and 9 bases from J; bases unmatched to any gene: 11. CDR3 amino acids: CASRSAGPVGEQFF. The CDR3 DNA reads as TGTGCCAGTAGATCAGCGGGACCGGTCGGTGAGCAGTTCTTC.

This clone was detected once. V usage is TRBV25-1 and J usage is TRBJ1-1; D not resolved. This CDR3 spans 15 amino acids. The germline CDR1 and CDR2 sequences are MGHDK and SYGVNS. Trimming took 6 bases from V and 4 from J, leaving 18 bases between them. The CDR3 region is CASRDLTTAGTEAFF. Here the CDR3 DNA reads TGTGCCAGCAGGGACTTGACTACCGCGGGCACTGAAGCTTTCTTT.

A word on this clone: At the DNA level, this CDR3 is encoded by other sequences in the same sample as well. The chain has TRBV30 and TRBJ2-1; 7 bases match TRBD2. Losses at the gene ends were 2 bases for V and 6 bases for J; bases not matched to a gene: 10. Germline V lookup: CDR1 GTSNPN, CDR2 SVGIG (reference sequence). This CDR3 is 15 amino acids long. The CDR3 protein is CAWSLGLDPSNEQFF. The CDR3 DNA follows: TGTGCCTGGAGTTTAGGACTAGACCCCAGCAATGAGCAGTTCTTC.

A word on this clone: Relative to the germline gene, one junction end is altered; a read error may explain this. This chain connects TRBV9 to TRBJ2-1; 8 bases match TRBD2. Germline CDR1 and CDR2: SGDLS and YYNGEE. The CDR3 covers 18 residues. In nucleotides, the CDR3 is TGTGCCAGTAGCGTAGGCGTATTGAGGCGGGGGGCCCCCAATGAGCAGTTCTTC. Amino acids: CASSVGVLRRGAPNEQFF.

The genes are TRBV2 and TRBJ2-3; 9 positions agree with TRBD1. The germline V gene encodes CDR1 SNHLY and CDR2 FYNNEI. CDR3 length equals 16 residues. V lost 5 bases, J lost 5 bases, and 11 bases stayed unmatched. The CDR3 is CASSNLKQGAEDTQYF. CDR3 bases: TGTGCCAGCAGTAACCTCAAACAGGGGGCGGAAGATACGCAGTATTTT.

V and J are TRBV4-3 and TRBJ1-1; 8 bases are shared with TRBD1. Germline CDR1 LGHNA, CDR2 YSLEER. V trimming: 1 base; J trimming: 4 bases; junction bases outside the gene matches: 8. The length of the CDR3 is 16 residues. CDR3 protein: CASSQVKGQGPTEAFF. The CDR3 bases are TGCGCCAGCAGCCAAGTTAAAGGACAGGGCCCCACTGAAGCTTTCTTT.

CDR3 region: CASSYDGGGNTEAFF. CDR3 bases: TGTGCCAGCAGTTACGATGGGGGGGGGAACACTGAAGCTTTCTTT. The genes are TRBV6-5 and TRBJ1-1; D perhaps matches TRBD1 (5 bases). Germline lookup yields CDR1 MNHEY and CDR2 SVGAGI. This CDR3 contains 15 residues. V lost 2 bases and J lost 1, with 11 bases in between.

The J gene is TRBJ1-5, the V gene TRBV19; D not certain. Trimming cost V 5 bases and J 2 bases, with 13 bases left between them. Germline CDR1 reads LNHDA; CDR2 reads SQIVND (reference sequence). The CDR3 totals 15 residues. CDR3 amino acids: CASSLGLRGNQPQHF. The CDR3, as DNA: TGTGCCAGTAGTCTCGGACTGAGAGGCAATCAGCCCCAGCATTTT.

The genes are TRBV11-2 and TRBJ2-1; D is uncertain. The CDR3 length is 12 residues. From germline, CDR1 is SGHAT and CDR2 FQNNGV. V gave up 6 bases and J gave up 3 bases, with 6 bases separating them. In DNA form, the CDR3 reads TGTGCCAGCAGGTCAGGCTACAATGAGCAGTTCTTC. As protein: CASRSGYNEQFF.

The chain carries TRBV7-9 and TRBJ2-1; D perhaps matches TRBD1 (5 bases). Germline-derived CDR1 and CDR2 are SEHNR and FQNEAQ (reference sequence). The length of the CDR3 is 14 residues. V was cut by 2 bases and J by 4 bases, with 9 bases left in between. CDR3 in amino acids: CASSLSRQYNEQFF. In DNA, the CDR3 is TGTGCCAGCAGCTTATCGAGACAGTACAATGAGCAGTTCTTC.

The CDR3 sequence is CASSIGQTGNTIYF. CDR3 DNA: TGTGCCAGTAGTATAGGACAGACTGGAAACACCATATATTTT. The genes are TRBV19 and TRBJ1-3; a weak D match, TRBD1 (5 bases). Germline V gene data show CDR1 as LNHDA and CDR2 as SQIVND (reference sequence). Trimming shortened V by 1 base and J by 2 bases, and 6 bases separated the two germline ends. The CDR3 has 14 amino acids.

This clone was recorded only once. The V call is TRBV9, the J call TRBJ1-3; D unclear. The germline V gene encodes CDR1 SGDLS and CDR2 YYNGEE. Between the trimmed V and J ends, which lost 10 bases and 2 bases, there was a span of 13 bases. This CDR3 has 13 amino acids. The chain's CDR3 is CASLGPAGNTIYF. In nucleotides, the CDR3 is TGTGCCTCCCTAGGCCCCGCTGGAAACACCATATATTTT.